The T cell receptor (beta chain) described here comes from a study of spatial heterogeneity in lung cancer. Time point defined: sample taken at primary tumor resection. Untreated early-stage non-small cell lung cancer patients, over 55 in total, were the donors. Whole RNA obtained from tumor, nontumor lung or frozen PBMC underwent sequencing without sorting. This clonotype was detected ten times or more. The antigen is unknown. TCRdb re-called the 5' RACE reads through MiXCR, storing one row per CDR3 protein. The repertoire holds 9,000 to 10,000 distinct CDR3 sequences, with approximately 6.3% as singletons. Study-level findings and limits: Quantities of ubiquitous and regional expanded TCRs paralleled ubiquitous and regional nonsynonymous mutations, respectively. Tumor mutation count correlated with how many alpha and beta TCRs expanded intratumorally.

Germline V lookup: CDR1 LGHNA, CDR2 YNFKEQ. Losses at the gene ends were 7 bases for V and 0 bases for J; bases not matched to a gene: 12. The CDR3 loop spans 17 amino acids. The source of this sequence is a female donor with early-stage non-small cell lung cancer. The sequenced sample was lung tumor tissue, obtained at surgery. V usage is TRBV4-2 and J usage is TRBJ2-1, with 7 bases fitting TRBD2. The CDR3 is CASTHKGTNRSYNEQFF. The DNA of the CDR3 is TGTGCCAGCACCCACAAAGGGACTAACCGCTCCTACAATGAGCAGTTCTTC.